This T cell receptor (beta chain) is from a study of T cell changes during pregnancy in multiple sclerosis. Sequencing used immunoSEQ multiplex PCR; TCRdb keeps in-frame clones, though not all of them. The profile shows 65,000 to 85,000 clones, approximately 90% of them singletons. V gave up 5 bases and J gave up 7 bases; unmatched junction bases: 10. The CDR3 is made up of 15 amino acids. CDR1 and CDR2 (germline): MNHNY, SVGAGI (reference sequence). The source was peripheral blood, collected in the third trimester of pregnancy. This sequence was found in a female donor with multiple sclerosis, enrolled in a pregnancy study. The V gene is TRBV6-6, the J gene TRBJ1-4; 7 nucleotides line up with TRBD1. CDR3 sequence (DNA): TGTGCCAGCAGTACTCCCGACAGGGCGACTGAAAAACTGTTTTTT. This encodes CASSTPDRATEKLFF.